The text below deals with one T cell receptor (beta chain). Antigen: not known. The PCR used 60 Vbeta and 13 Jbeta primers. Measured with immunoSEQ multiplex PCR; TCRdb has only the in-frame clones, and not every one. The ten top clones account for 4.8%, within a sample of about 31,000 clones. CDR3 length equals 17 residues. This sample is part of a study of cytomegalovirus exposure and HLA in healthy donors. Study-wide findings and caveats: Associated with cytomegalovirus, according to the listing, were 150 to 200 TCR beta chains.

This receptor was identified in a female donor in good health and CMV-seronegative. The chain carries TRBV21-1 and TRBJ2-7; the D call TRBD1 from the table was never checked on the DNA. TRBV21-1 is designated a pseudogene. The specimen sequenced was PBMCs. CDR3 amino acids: CASSNKRQGNDVYEQYF. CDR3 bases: TGTGCCAGCAGCAACAAGAGACAGGGGAATGATGTCTACGAGCAGTACTTC.